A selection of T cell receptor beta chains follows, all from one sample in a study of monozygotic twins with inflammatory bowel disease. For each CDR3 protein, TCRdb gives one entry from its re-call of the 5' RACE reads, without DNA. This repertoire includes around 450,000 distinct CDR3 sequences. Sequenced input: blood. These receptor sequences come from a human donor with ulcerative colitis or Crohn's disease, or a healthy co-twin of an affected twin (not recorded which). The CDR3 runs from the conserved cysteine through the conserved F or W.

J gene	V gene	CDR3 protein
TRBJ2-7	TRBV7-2	CASSFERGHYEQYF
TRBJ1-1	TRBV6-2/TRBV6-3	CASGGVNTEAFF
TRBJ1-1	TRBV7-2	CASSSSPAGSNTEAFF
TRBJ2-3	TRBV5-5	CASSFDRFNADTHYF
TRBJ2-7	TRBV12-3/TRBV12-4	CASSPGRGTYEQYF
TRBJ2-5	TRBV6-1	CASSEPVLHQETQYF
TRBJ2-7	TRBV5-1	CASSLTGNYEQYF
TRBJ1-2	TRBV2	CASSPRDEDGYTF
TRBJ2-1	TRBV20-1	CSAAGTRDRDEQFF
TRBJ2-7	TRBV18	CASSLTGISYEQYF
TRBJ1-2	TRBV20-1	CSARARDIRGYTF
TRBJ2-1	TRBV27	CASSFEMSSYNEQFF
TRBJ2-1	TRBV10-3	CAISGGTSGEQFF
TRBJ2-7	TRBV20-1	CSARAPGGQDEQYF
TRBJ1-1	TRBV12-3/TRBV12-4	CASTLGQANTEAFF
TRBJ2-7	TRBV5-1	CASIPDRGYEQYF
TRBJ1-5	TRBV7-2	CASSSSTGSSNQPQHF
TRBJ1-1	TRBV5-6	CASSLWTGNTEAFF
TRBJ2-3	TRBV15	CATSKGGQGDTQYF
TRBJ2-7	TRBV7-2	CASSFRAQYEQYF
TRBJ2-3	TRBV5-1	CASSPSGGAFGADTQYF
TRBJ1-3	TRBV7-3	CASSLGSASSGNTIYF
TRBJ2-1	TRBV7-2	CASSLRQYNEQFF
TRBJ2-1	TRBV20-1	CSARDRLAGTNEQFF
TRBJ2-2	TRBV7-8	CATRHQGADTGELFF
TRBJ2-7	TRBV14	CASSRSGGPILEQYF
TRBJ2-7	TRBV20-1	CSANPLAGGWSYEQYF
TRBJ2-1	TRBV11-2	CASSPPGLAGGLTSYNEQFF
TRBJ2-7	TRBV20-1	CSAPWTGENEQYF
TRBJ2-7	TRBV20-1	CSARAGTTGYEQYF
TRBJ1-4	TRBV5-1	CASSLGGRFDNEKLFF
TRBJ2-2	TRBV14	CASSQVGGQAGELFF
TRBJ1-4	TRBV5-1	CATSPLGQGNEKLFF
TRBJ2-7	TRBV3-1	CASSRGTVGSYEQYF
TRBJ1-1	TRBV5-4	CASSLDVGGTEAFF
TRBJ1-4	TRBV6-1	CASSRATGTGRQKLFF
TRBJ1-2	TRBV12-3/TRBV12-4	CASSLAGRSDYTF
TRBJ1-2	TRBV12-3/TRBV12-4	CASSLSGTRHTF
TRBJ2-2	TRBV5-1	CASKYDLGAGLAGFTGELFF
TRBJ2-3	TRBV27	CASSSYPDTQYF
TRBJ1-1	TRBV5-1	CASSLALNRDRGYEAFF
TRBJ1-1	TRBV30	CAWGPSAYTEAFF
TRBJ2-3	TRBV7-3	CASSYSGGASDTQYF
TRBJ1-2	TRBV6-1	CASKPEGQKNYGYTF
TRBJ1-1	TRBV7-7	CASSPLNGGSTEAFF
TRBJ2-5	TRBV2	CASSELTGGRQETQYF
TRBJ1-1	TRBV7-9	CASSFNGPEAFF
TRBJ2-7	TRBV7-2	CASSSLWASWGAEQYF
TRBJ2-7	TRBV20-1	CSARGGQVYEQYF
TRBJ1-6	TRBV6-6	CASSIVQGESPLHF
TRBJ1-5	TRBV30	CAGGQGNNQPQHF
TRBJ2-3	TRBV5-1	CASSFEPKRTDTQYF
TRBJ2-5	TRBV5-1	CASSLEGLRRKTQYF
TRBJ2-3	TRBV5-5	CASSLAVAGVVDTQYF
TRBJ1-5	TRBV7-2	CASSLGRGDKPQHF
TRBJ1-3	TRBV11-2	CASSSRGGNTIYF
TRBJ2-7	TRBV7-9	CASSQDSAEQYF